The rows below give T cell receptor beta chains drawn from one sample of a study of T cell changes during pregnancy in multiple sclerosis. Assay: immunoSEQ multiplex PCR; the TCRdb copy retains only in-frame clones and omits some. The top ten clones hold 0.5% to 0.6% of a sample with tens of thousands of clones, 85% to 90% of them seen once. The sample was CD4+ T cells from peripheral blood mononuclear cells, taken in the first trimester of pregnancy. The source is a female donor with multiple sclerosis, enrolled in a pregnancy study. The CDR3 runs from the conserved cysteine through the conserved F or W. A D gene is named only where the DNA matches it firmly. Size tells how often a clone was seen (once, few, many) or the class of an expanded clone, and some rows leave it out.

v_gene	d_gene	len	j_gene	abundance	CDR3aa	CDR3nt
TRBV30	NA	11	TRBJ2-7	NA	CAWRGPYEQYF	TGTGCCTGGAGGGGCCCTTACGAGCAGTACTTC
TRBV7-9	NA	16	TRBJ2-3	NA	CASSLGRGRSTDTQYF	TGTGCCAGCAGCTTAGGTCGTGGCCGTAGCACAGATACGCAGTATTTT
TRBV21-1	NA	15	TRBJ1-6	few	CASSTRQTYNSPLHF	TGTGCCAGCAGCACTAGACAGACCTATAATTCACCCCTCCACTTT
TRBV30	NA	14	TRBJ1-5	NA	CAWSSGLGEQPQHF	TGTGCCTGGAGTTCGGGGTTAGGAGAACAGCCCCAGCATTTT
TRBV9	NA	16	TRBJ1-1	NA	CASSVVGAGPNTEAFF	TGTGCCAGCAGCGTAGTAGGGGCAGGGCCGAACACTGAAGCTTTCTTT
TRBV11-3	TRBD2	15	TRBJ2-1	NA	CASSLRLAGGYEQFF	TGTGCCAGCAGCTTAAGACTAGCGGGGGGGTATGAGCAGTTCTTC
TRBV5-5	TRBD1	14	TRBJ2-5	NA	CASSLAGGAETQYF	TGTGCCAGCAGCTTGGCAGGGGGCGCGGAGACCCAGTACTTC
TRBV19	TRBD1	14	TRBJ1-1	NA	CASRTTGAYTEAFF	TGTGCCAGTAGAACGACAGGGGCATACACTGAAGCTTTCTTT
TRBV27	TRBD2	17	TRBJ2-5	once	CASSPGLAGGRRETQYF	TGTGCCAGCAGTCCGGGACTAGCGGGGGGTCGTCGGGAGACCCAGTACTTC
TRBV14	NA	13	TRBJ2-7	few	CASSQTREEGQYF	TGTGCCAGCAGCCAAACCAGGGAAGAAGGGCAGTACTTC
TRBV27	TRBD2	15	TRBJ2-7	NA	CASRTTRAGDYEQYF	TGTGCCAGCAGGACCACGCGAGCGGGAGACTACGAGCAGTACTTC
TRBV27	NA	14	TRBJ2-5	NA	CASSFTGRVETQYF	TGTGCCAGCAGTTTCACAGGGAGGGTAGAGACCCAGTACTTC
TRBV28	TRBD1	12	TRBJ2-1	NA	CATGTGVNEQFF	TGTGCCACCGGGACAGGGGTCAATGAGCAGTTCTTC
TRBV25-1	NA	12	TRBJ1-2	NA	CASNEGGFGYTF	TGTGCCAGCAATGAGGGAGGGTTCGGCTACACCTTC
TRBV9	TRBD1	15	TRBJ1-1	NA	CASSARQGGGTEAFF	TGTGCCAGCAGCGCCCGACAGGGTGGGGGCACTGAAGCTTTCTTT
TRBV6-1	NA	18	TRBJ1-1	NA	CASSENPGHKAGNTEAFF	TGTGCCAGCAGTGAAAATCCGGGACACAAGGCGGGGAACACTGAAGCTTTCTTT
TRBV10-3	TRBD1	14	TRBJ1-1	NA	CAISGTGWITEAFF	TGTGCCATCAGCGGGACAGGGTGGATCACTGAAGCTTTCTTT
TRBV6-6	NA	13	TRBJ2-1	NA	CASSIGERSEQFF	TGTGCCAGCAGCATCGGTGAAAGAAGTGAGCAGTTCTTC
TRBV28	NA	15	TRBJ2-5	NA	CASSLNDRFQETQYF	TGTGCCAGCAGTCTCAATGACAGATTCCAAGAGACCCAGTACTTC
TRBV5-1	NA	15	TRBJ2-7	NA	CASSSGLEPSYEQYF	TGCGCCAGCAGCTCCGGACTCGAACCCTCCTACGAGCAGTACTTC
TRBV15	NA	15	TRBJ2-3	NA	CATSPMSGVTDTQYF	TGTGCCACCAGCCCCATGTCAGGGGTCACAGATACGCAGTATTTT
TRBV6-1	TRBD1	15	TRBJ1-5	NA	CATDWTGGINQPQHF	TGTGCCACTGATTGGACAGGAGGGATCAATCAGCCCCAGCATTTT
TRBV28	TRBD2	16	TRBJ2-7	NA	CASSTPSSGRAYEQYF	TGTGCCAGCAGTACCCCTTCTAGCGGGAGGGCCTACGAGCAGTACTTC
TRBV5-6	TRBD2	19	TRBJ2-6	NA	CASSFLDGLAFSGANVLTF	TGTGCCAGCAGCTTCCTCGACGGACTAGCCTTCTCTGGGGCCAACGTCCTGACTTTC
TRBV15	TRBD2	16	TRBJ2-3	NA	CATSRETSGVTDTQYF	TGTGCCACCAGCAGAGAGACTAGCGGGGTCACAGATACGCAGTATTTT
TRBV18	TRBD1	13	TRBJ2-1	NA	CASSRGDRDEQFF	TGTGCCAGCTCTCGAGGGGACAGGGATGAGCAGTTCTTC
TRBV5-1	NA	12	TRBJ2-2	NA	CASSLYPGELFF	TGCGCCAGCAGCTTGTATCCCGGGGAGCTGTTTTTT
TRBV5-4	TRBD1	14	TRBJ2-5	NA	CASSSWTGQETQYF	TGTGCCAGCAGCTCCTGGACAGGGCAAGAGACCCAGTACTTC
TRBV30	NA	12	TRBJ2-5	NA	CAWSEGAGTQYF	TGTGCCTGGAGCGAGGGTGCGGGGACCCAGTACTTC
TRBV2	NA	15	TRBJ2-3	NA	CASSETTGGANTQYF	TGTGCCAGCAGTGAAACGACCGGGGGAGCGAATACGCAGTATTTT
TRBV11-2	TRBD2	16	TRBJ2-3	NA	CASSLGRGLARDTQYF	TGTGCCAGCAGCTTAGGTCGGGGACTAGCGAGAGATACGCAGTATTTT
TRBV7-8	TRBD1	15	TRBJ2-1	NA	CASSLGQGAPGEQFF	TGTGCCAGCAGCCTCGGACAGGGGGCGCCGGGTGAGCAGTTCTTC
TRBV11-3	NA	12	TRBJ1-1	few	CASSSSGNEAFF	TGTGCCAGCAGCTCATCCGGGAATGAAGCTTTCTTT
TRBV27	TRBD2	15	TRBJ2-7	NA	CASQSQASGGRGQYF	TGTGCCAGCCAATCCCAGGCTAGCGGGGGCCGGGGGCAGTACTTC
TRBV28	NA	17	TRBJ1-2	few	CASTEPWGQGLNYGYTF	TGTGCCAGCACCGAACCTTGGGGCCAGGGCCTTAACTATGGCTACACCTTC
TRBV7-9	TRBD1	14	TRBJ1-5	NA	CASSRQGQGQPQHF	TGTGCCAGCAGTCGACAGGGTCAAGGGCAGCCCCAGCATTTT
TRBV28	TRBD1	15	TRBJ2-7	NA	CASRGTRQGAYEQYF	TGTGCCAGCAGGGGAACTCGACAGGGGGCGTACGAGCAGTACTTC
TRBV7-2	NA	15	TRBJ1-5	NA	CASSFIDRRNQPQHF	TGTGCCAGCAGCTTCATCGACAGAAGAAATCAGCCCCAGCATTTT
TRBV18	TRBD2	17	TRBJ2-1	once	CASSPPDGSGRNNEQFF	TGTGCCAGCTCACCACCGGATGGGAGCGGGAGGAACAATGAGCAGTTCTTC
TRBV9	TRBD1	15	TRBJ2-2	NA	CASRESQGWSGELFF	TGTGCCAGCAGAGAATCACAGGGGTGGTCCGGGGAGCTGTTTTTT
TRBV2	NA	14	TRBJ2-7	NA	CASSVDRGAYEQYF	TGTGCCAGCAGTGTGGACAGAGGAGCCTACGAGCAGTACTTC
TRBV4-2	TRBD1	17	TRBJ2-2	NA	CASSQALQGRDTGELFF	TGTGCCAGCAGCCAAGCCCTACAGGGGCGCGACACCGGGGAGCTGTTTTTT
TRBV11-3	NA	16	TRBJ2-4	NA	CASPSLELFTKNIQYF	TGTGCCAGCCCCTCTCTGGAGCTCTTTACCAAAAACATTCAGTACTTC
TRBV7-2	NA	17	TRBJ2-1	NA	CASSLQSAGHAYNEQFF	TGTGCCAGCAGCTTACAATCAGCGGGCCACGCTTACAATGAGCAGTTCTTC
TRBV7-3	NA	14	TRBJ2-7	NA	CASSLDGGSYEQYF	TGTGCCAGCAGCTTAGACGGCGGATCCTACGAGCAGTACTTC
TRBV30	TRBD1	17	TRBJ1-5	NA	CAWSGRFGTGGGKPQHF	TGTGCCTGGAGTGGACGGTTTGGGACAGGGGGCGGAAAGCCCCAGCATTTT
TRBV28	TRBD1	16	TRBJ1-2	NA	CASRQGGGAGNYGYTF	TGTGCCAGCAGACAGGGGGGAGGGGCAGGGAACTATGGCTACACCTTC
TRBV5-1	TRBD1	15	TRBJ1-6	NA	CASSQGTGDNSPLHF	TGCGCCAGCAGCCAGGGGACAGGGGATAATTCACCCCTCCACTTT
TRBV27	NA	15	TRBJ2-7	few	CASSYSLRSSYEQYF	TGTGCCAGCAGTTACTCCCTCCGAAGCTCCTACGAGCAGTACTTC
TRBV29-1	NA	13	TRBJ1-1	NA	CSVSGRANTEAFF	TGCAGCGTTTCGGGCAGGGCAAACACTGAAGCTTTCTTT
TRBV7-2	NA	16	TRBJ2-5	NA	CASSLAFAGARKTQYF	TGTGCCAGCAGCTTAGCTTTTGCGGGGGCGAGAAAGACCCAGTACTTC
TRBV5-1	NA	16	TRBJ2-2	NA	CASSPMTRFDSGELFF	TGCGCCAGCAGCCCAATGACTAGATTTGATTCAGGGGAGCTGTTTTTT
TRBV29-1	TRBD1	14	TRBJ2-1	NA	CSATEGGPYNEQFF	TGCAGCGCCACCGAAGGGGGCCCCTACAATGAGCAGTTCTTC